Each of the 13 T cell receptor beta chains below was sequenced from the same sample in a study of cytomegalovirus exposure and HLA in healthy donors. The PCR contained 60 Vbeta and 13 Jbeta primers. Libraries were prepared by immunoSEQ multiplex PCR; TCRdb keeps only in-frame clonotypes and omits some of them. The sample lists approximately 170,000 clones; around 86% were seen once. The sequenced sample was PBMCs. The source of these receptors is a male donor in good health and CMV-seronegative.

This chain links TRBV6-6 with TRBJ2-5, with 7 bases identical to TRBD2. Gene TRBJ2-7 matches the end of the DNA better, so the J call may be wrong. Germline V lookup: CDR1 MNHNY, CDR2 SVGAGI (reference sequence). The CDR3 has 16 residues. The chain's CDR3 is CASSYSGRGDQYEQYF. DNA for the CDR3: TGTGCCAGCAGTTACTCAGGACGGGGGGACCAATACGAGCAGTACTTC.

The rearrangement joins TRBV10-3 to TRBJ2-7; D is possibly TRBD2 (6 bases). CDR3 length: 16 amino acids. CDR1 ENHRY and CDR2 SYGVKD come from the germline V gene. Trimming removed 7 bases from V and 6 bases from J, with 25 bases in between. The CDR3 nucleotides read TGTGCCATCAACTTAAACGGGACTCCCATTGGAGGCGAGCAGTACTTC. It is translated as CAINLNGTPIGGEQYF.

This clone was counted at least ten times. V and J are TRBV6-4 and TRBJ2-3; 8 bases line up with TRBD2. Trimming at V came to 3 bases and at J to 1 base, leaving 0 bases not matched to a gene. This CDR3 region has 14 residues. CDR1 and CDR2 (germline): MRHNA, SNTAGT. The DNA of the CDR3 is TGTGCCAGCAGTGAGCGGGGGGGCACAGATACGCAGTATTTT. Protein: CASSERGGTDTQYF.

This chain joins TRBV5-6 and TRBJ1-2; 10 bases are shared with TRBD1. CDR1 is SGHDT, CDR2 YYEEEE, per germline. The CDR3 loop spans 14 amino acids. With V trimmed by 4 bases and J by 5 bases, 5 bases remained unmatched. CDR3 nucleotide sequence: TGTGCCAGCAGCCTTGGACAGGGGGGATATGGCTACACCTTC. It yields the protein CASSLGQGGYGYTF.

The chain employs TRBV11-2 and TRBJ2-7; D gene uncertain. CDR1 is SGHAT and CDR2 is FQNNGV in the germline V gene. The CDR3 extends over 14 amino acids. Trimming shortened V by 5 bases and J by 2 bases, and 13 bases separated the two germline ends. CDR3 sequence reads: CASSKRLNAYEQYF. For the CDR3, the DNA is TGTGCCAGCAGCAAGAGACTGAATGCCTACGAGCAGTACTTC. Full variable domain (rest looked up from reference TRBV11-2 and TRBJ2-7): EAGVAQSPRYKIIEKRQSVAFWCNPISGHATLYWYQQILGQGPKLLIQFQNNGVVDDSQLPKDRFSAERLKGVDSTLKIQPAKLEDSAVYLCASSKRLNAYEQYFGPGTRLTVT.

The chain joins TRBV5-1 to TRBJ1-1; D is undetermined. The CDR3 is made up of 11 amino acids. With 2 bases removed from V and 4 bases from J, the gap between germline ends came to 3 bases. From germline, CDR1 is SGHRS and CDR2 YFSETQ. This CDR3 is CASSFGTEAFF. The DNA of the CDR3 is TGCGCCAGCAGCTTCGGCACTGAAGCTTTCTTT.

The rearrangement links TRBV7-6 to TRBJ1-1, with D possibly matching TRBD1 (6 bases). This CDR3 spans 15 amino acids. Deletions cut 5 bases from V and 1 base from J, with 14 bases between. Germline V gene sequence: CDR1 SGHVS, CDR2 FNYEAQ. CDR3 protein: CASSPSDRRNTEAFF. CDR3 nucleotides: TGTGCCAGCAGCCCGAGTGACAGGAGGAACACTGAAGCTTTCTTT.

The chain recombines TRBV27 with TRBJ1-2; 7 bases are a match to TRBD1. The germline gives CDR1 MNHEY, CDR2 SMNVEV (reference sequence). The length of the CDR3 is 15 residues. The junction had 8 bases not matched to a gene; V was cut back by 5 bases and J by 2 bases. In DNA form, the CDR3 reads TGTGCCAGCAGTCCCCACGGACAGGTCAACTATGGCTACACCTTC. Protein sequence: CASSPHGQVNYGYTF.

As for this clone: At one end, the junction sequence differs from germline, possibly due to a read error. The chain employs TRBV5-1 and TRBJ2-3, with TRBD2 matching 9 bases. Germline V gene lookup returns CDR1 SGHRS and CDR2 YFSETQ. This CDR3 comprises 12 residues. CDR3 coding DNA: TGCGCCAGCAGCTTGGGCGGGGGGGCCCCAGATTTT. Protein product: CASSLGGGAPDF.

The chain has TRBV5-1 and TRBJ1-1; 8 bases map to TRBD1. The CDR3 length is 14 residues. The junction had 8 bases not matched to a gene; V was cut back by 4 bases and J by 6 bases. Germline values: CDR1 SGHRS, CDR2 YFSETQ. CDR3 nucleotide sequence: TGCGCCAGCAGCACCGGACAGGGTTCGGCTGAAGCTTTCTTT. Protein sequence: CASSTGQGSAEAFF.

The chain uses TRBV6-1 and TRBJ2-2; TRBD1 matches at 7 bases. J lost 7 bases, V lost 4 bases, and 9 bases had no gene match. The CDR3 has 15 amino acids. In germline, CDR1 is MNHNS, CDR2 SASEGT. CDR3 protein: CASSGQGALIGELFF. The CDR3 nucleotides are TGTGCCAGCAGTGGACAGGGAGCCCTGATCGGGGAGCTGTTTTTT.

This chain uses TRBV30 with TRBJ1-1; unclear D gene. The V gene's germline CDR1 is GTSNPN and CDR2 SVGIG (reference sequence). Between the trimmed V and J ends, which lost 5 bases and 1 base, there was a span of 8 bases. The CDR3 contains 12 residues. CDR3 sequence (DNA): TGTGCCTGGGGGCGGGGGAACACTGAAGCTTTCTTT. Translated: CAWGRGNTEAFF. The full variable domain, its missing parts supplied by reference TRBV30 and TRBJ1-1, is SQTIHQWPATLVQPVGSPLSLECTVEGTSNPNLYWYRQAAGRGLQLLFYSVGIGQISSEVPQNLSASRPQDRQFILSSKKLLLSDSGFYLCAWGRGNTEAFFGQGTRLTVV.

The V call is TRBV5-4, the J call TRBJ2-1; possible D gene TRBD1, 6 bases. Trimming left V 6 bases short and J 6 bases short, with 19 bases between. The CDR3 has 15 amino acids. Germline lookup yields CDR1 SGHNT and CDR2 YYREEE (reference sequence). The CDR3 bases are TGTGCCAGCACCCCAGGGGCGGGTCGTAGCAATGAGCAGTTCTTC. It encodes CASTPGAGRSNEQFF.